This T cell receptor beta chain was found in a study of T cell responses to AZD1222 COVID-19 vaccine. The table came from immunoSEQ multiplex PCR; TCRdb's copy has only in-frame clones and leaves some out. The data contain over 100,000 clones, approximately 87% of them singletons. V was pared by 6 bases and J by 0 bases, with 16 bases between. From germline, CDR1 is LGHNT and CDR2 FRNRAP. The CDR3 has 16 amino acids. Sequences were derived from peripheral blood, sampled on day 0 of AZD1222 vaccination. This chain joins TRBV12-5 and TRBJ2-3; possible D gene TRBD2, 5 bases. This clonotype was obtained from an adult in good health. CDR3 bases: TGTGCTAGTGGGAAGGGAGTTGGGATGAGCACAGATACGCAGTATTTT. It yields the protein CASGKGVGMSTDTQYF.